The following is a TCR beta chain sequence with its context. What it binds is not known. Per the germline V gene, CDR1 is MNHEY and CDR2 is SVGAGI. Trimming pared 10 bases from V and 2 bases from J, leaving 20 bases between. The CDR3 has 15 amino acids. TCRdb ran MiXCR on the 5' RACE reads and lists one entry per CDR3 protein. The data hold some 440,000 distinct CDR3 sequences, with about 23% observed a single time. This entry comes from a study of T-cell memory formation after mild COVID-19. Study in general: TCR clusters mostly belonged to single donors. Study outcomes and limitations: While clones contracting from day 15 to 85 were balanced between CD4 and CD8, later expanders leaned CD4+.

The TCR was taken from an adult woman who had mild COVID-19 (a few samples of this study predate the infection). Cell type and time point are not known. Sequences were obtained from PBMCs or a T cell subset sorted from them (not recorded which). The chain has TRBV6-5 and TRBJ2-5; either TRBD1 or TRBD2 may fit D (5 bases each). CDR3 nucleotide sequence: TGTGCCACGTACGGTAGGAGAGGGGTACAAGAGACCCAGTACTTC. It codes for CATYGRRGVQETQYF.